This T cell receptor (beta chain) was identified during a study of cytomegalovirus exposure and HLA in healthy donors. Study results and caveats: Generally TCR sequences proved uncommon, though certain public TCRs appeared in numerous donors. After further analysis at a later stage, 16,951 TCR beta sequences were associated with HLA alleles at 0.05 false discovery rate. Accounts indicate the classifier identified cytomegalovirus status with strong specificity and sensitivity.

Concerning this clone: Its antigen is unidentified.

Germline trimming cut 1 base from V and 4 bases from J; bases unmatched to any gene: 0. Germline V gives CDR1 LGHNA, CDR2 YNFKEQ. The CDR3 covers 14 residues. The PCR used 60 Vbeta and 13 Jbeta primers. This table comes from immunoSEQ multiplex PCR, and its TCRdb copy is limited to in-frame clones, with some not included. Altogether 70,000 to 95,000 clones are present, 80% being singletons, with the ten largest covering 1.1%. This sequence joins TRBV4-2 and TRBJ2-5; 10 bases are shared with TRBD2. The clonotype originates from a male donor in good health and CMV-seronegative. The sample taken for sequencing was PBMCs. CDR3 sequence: CASSQGLAGETQYF. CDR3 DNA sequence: TGTGCCAGCAGCCAAGGACTAGCGGGAGAGACCCAGTACTTC.